This TCR beta chain originates from a study of T cell changes during pregnancy in multiple sclerosis. Data came from immunoSEQ multiplex PCR; TCRdb stores just in-frame clones and leaves some out. The table includes fewer than 40,000 clones, about 93% detected once. CDR3 length equals 13 residues. The germline gives CDR1 SQVTM, CDR2 ANQGSEA. Trimming pared 4 bases from V and 5 bases from J, leaving 12 bases between. The V gene is TRBV29-1, the J gene TRBJ1-5; D possibly corresponds to TRBD1 (5 bases). The specimen was CD4+ T cells from peripheral blood mononuclear cells, collected after pregnancy. The TCR originated in a female donor in good health, enrolled as a control in a pregnancy study. The CDR3 region is CSVGRGGDQPQHF. The CDR3 coding sequence is TGCAGCGTTGGGCGGGGGGGAGATCAGCCCCAGCATTTT.